This TCR beta chain is drawn from a study of T cell changes during pregnancy in multiple sclerosis. The data were produced by immunoSEQ multiplex PCR, yet TCRdb's version contains in-frame clones alone and is incomplete. Among approximately 29,000 clones listed, 75% to 90% were seen once. The V segment lost 5 bases and the J segment 4 bases; nucleotides outside the gene matches: 5. The CDR3 consists of 16 residues. CDR1 and CDR2 (germline): KGHSH, LQKENI. This sequence originates from a female donor with multiple sclerosis, enrolled in a pregnancy study. The chain combines TRBV18 with TRBJ2-1; TRBD2 matches 13 bases. Material: CD4+ T cells from peripheral blood mononuclear cells, obtained in the second trimester of pregnancy. CDR3 region: CASSLLAGGPYNEQFF. For the CDR3, the DNA is TGTGCCAGCTCATTACTAGCGGGGGGGCCTTACAATGAGCAGTTCTTC.